The T cell receptor (beta chain) described here comes from a study of OX40 agonist ivuxolimab in advanced cancers. About the study: Partial response was recorded in three patients: one hepatocellular carcinoma and two cutaneous melanoma cases. Study-wide results and limits: At doses 0.1 to 3.0 mg/kg, CD4+ and CD8+ clones expanded.

With regard to this clone: Its antigen is not identified.

Clones were sequenced by immunoSEQ multiplex PCR, and TCRdb holds only the in-frame ones, with some missing. The table includes 90,000 to 95,000 clones, approximately 80% detected once. CDR1 and CDR2 from the germline V gene are LNHDA and SQIVND (reference sequence). Between the trimmed V and J ends, which lost 0 bases and 5 bases, there was a span of 7 bases. CDR3 length: 14 amino acids. The source is an adult with an advanced solid tumor such as melanoma, head and neck, liver or kidney cancer. This specimen was CD4+ or CD8+ T cells sorted from blood, taken in a trial of the OX40 agonist ivuxolimab. The gene calls are TRBV19 and TRBJ2-2; D gene uncertain. In DNA form, the CDR3 reads TGTGCCAGTAGTATAGATGTTGTAACCGGGGAGCTGTTTTTT. This translates into CASSIDVVTGELFF.